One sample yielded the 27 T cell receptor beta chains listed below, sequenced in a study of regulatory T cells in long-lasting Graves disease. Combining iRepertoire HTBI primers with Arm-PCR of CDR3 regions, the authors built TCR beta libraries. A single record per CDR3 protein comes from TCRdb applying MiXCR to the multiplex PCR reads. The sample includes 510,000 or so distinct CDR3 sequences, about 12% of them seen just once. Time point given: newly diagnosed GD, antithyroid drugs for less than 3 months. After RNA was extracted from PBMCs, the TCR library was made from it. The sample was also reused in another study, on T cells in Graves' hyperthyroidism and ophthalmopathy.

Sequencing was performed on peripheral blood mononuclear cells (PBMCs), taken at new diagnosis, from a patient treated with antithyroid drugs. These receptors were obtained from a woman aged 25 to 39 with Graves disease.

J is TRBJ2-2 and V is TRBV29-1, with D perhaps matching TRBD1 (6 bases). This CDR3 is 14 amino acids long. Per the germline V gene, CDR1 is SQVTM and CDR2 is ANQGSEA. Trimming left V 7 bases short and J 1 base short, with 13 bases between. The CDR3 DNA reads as TGCAGCGCCATCCGGGACATGAACACCGGGGAGCTGTTTTTT. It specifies CSAIRDMNTGELFF.

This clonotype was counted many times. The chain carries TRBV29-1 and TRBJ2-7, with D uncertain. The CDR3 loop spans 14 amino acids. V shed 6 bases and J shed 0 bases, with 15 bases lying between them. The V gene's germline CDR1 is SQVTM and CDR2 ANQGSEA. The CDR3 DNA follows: TGCAGCGTCTCCGGGTCCGCCGCCTCCTACGAGCAGTACTTC. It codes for CSVSGSAASYEQYF.

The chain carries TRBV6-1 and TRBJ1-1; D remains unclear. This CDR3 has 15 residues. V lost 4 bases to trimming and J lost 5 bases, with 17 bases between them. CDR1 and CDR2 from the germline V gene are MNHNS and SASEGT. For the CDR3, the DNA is TGTGCCAGCAGTGGCTCGGGATGGGCCGGTACTGAAGCTTTCTTT. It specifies CASSGSGWAGTEAFF.

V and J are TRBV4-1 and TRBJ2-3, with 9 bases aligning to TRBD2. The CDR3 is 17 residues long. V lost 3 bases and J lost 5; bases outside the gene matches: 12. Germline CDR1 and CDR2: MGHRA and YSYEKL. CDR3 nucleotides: TGCGCCAGCAGCCAGGGGATTAGCGGGAGAGTGGTAGATACGCAGTATTTT. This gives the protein CASSQGISGRVVDTQYF.

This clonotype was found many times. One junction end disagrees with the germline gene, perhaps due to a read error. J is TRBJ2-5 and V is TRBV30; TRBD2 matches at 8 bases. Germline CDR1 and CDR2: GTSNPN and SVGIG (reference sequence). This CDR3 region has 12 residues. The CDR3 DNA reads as TGTGCCCGGAGTAAGGTCAGCGGGAGCCAGTACTTC. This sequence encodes CARSKVSGSQYF.

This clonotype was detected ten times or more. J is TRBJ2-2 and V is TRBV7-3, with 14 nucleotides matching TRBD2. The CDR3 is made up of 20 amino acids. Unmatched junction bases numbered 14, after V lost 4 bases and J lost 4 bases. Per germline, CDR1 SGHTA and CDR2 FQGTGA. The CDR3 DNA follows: TGTGCCAGCAGCTACTTGGCCCCGGGACTAGCGGGAGTTGGCACCGGGGAGCTGTTTTTT. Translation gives CASSYLAPGLAGVGTGELFF.

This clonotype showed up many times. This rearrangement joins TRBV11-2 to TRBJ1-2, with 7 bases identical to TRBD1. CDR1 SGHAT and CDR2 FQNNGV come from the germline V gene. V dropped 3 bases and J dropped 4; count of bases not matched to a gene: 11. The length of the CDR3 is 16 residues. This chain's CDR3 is CASSLSLGTVAYGYTF. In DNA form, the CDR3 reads TGTGCCAGCAGCTTGTCCCTGGGGACAGTAGCCTATGGCTACACCTTC.

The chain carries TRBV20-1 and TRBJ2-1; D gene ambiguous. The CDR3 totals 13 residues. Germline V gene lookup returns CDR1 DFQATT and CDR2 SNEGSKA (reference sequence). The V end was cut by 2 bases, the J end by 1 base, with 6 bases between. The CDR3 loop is CSARRPSYNEQFF. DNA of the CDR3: TGCAGTGCTAGACGCCCATCCTACAATGAGCAGTTCTTC.

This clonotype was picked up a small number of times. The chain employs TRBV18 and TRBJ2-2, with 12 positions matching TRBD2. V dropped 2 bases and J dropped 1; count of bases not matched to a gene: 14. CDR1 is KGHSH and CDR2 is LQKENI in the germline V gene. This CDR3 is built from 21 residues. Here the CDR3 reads CASSPSPSSGLAGLNTGELFF. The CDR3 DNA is TGTGCCAGCTCACCAAGCCCCTCTTCTGGACTAGCGGGGCTGAACACCGGGGAGCTGTTTTTT.

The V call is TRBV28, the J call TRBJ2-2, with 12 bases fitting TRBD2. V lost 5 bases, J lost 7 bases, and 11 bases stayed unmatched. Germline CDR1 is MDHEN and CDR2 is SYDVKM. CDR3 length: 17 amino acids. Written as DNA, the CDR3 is TGTGCCAGCAGTCGGGGGACTAGCGGGTTCTATGGCGGGGAGCTGTTTTTT. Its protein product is CASSRGTSGFYGGELFF.

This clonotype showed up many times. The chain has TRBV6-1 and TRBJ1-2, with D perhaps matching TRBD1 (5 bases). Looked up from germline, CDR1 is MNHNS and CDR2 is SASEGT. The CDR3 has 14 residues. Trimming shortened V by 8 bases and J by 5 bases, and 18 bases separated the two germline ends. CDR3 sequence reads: CASGTGTSWYGYTF. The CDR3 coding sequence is TGTGCCAGCGGTACAGGTACTTCGTGGTATGGCTACACCTTC.

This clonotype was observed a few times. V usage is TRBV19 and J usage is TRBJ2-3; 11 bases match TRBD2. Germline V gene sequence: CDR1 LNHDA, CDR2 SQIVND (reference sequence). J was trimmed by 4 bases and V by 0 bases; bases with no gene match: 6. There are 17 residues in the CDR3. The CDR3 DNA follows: TGTGCCAGTAGTATAGATCCCACTAGCGGGAGTCCAGATACGCAGTATTTT. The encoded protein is CASSIDPTSGSPDTQYF.

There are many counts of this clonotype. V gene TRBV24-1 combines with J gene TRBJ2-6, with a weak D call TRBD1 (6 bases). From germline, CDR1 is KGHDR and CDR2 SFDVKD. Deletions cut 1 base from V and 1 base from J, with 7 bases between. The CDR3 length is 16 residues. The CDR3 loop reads CATSDLQGSGANVLTF. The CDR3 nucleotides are TGTGCCACCAGTGATTTACAGGGTTCTGGGGCCAACGTCCTGACTTTC.

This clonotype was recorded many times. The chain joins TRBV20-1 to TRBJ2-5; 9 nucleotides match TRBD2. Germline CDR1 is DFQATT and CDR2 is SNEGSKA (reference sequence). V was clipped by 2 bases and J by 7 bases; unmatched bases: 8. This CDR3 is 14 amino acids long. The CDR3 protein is CSARLAGPPGTQYF. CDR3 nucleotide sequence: TGCAGTGCTAGACTAGCGGGGCCCCCGGGGACCCAGTACTTC.

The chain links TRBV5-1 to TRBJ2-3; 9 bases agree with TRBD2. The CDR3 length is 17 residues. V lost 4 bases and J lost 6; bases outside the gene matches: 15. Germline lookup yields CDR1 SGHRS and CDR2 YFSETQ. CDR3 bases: TGCGCCAGCAGCCGTCGCACGAGCGGGAGGTTTTCGGATACGCAGTATTTT. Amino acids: CASSRRTSGRFSDTQYF.

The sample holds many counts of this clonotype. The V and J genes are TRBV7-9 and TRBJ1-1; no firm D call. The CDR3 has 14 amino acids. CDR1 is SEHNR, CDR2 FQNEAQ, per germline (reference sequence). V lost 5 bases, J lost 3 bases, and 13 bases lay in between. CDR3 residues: CASSRTPRDTEAFF. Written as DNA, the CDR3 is TGTGCCAGCAGCCGGACTCCCAGAGACACTGAAGCTTTCTTT. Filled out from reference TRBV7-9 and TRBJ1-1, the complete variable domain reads DTGVSQNPRHKITKRGQNVTFRCDPISEHNRLYWYRQTLGQGPEFLTYFQNEAQLEKSRLLSDRFSAERPKGSFSTLEIQRTEQGDSAMYLCASSRTPRDTEAFFGQGTRLTVV.

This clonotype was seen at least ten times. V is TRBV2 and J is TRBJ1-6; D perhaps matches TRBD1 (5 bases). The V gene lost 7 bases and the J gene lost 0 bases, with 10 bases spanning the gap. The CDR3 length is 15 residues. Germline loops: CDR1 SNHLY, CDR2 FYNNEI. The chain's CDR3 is CASKQESSYNSPLHF. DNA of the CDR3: TGTGCCAGCAAACAGGAGAGCTCCTATAATTCACCCCTCCACTTT.

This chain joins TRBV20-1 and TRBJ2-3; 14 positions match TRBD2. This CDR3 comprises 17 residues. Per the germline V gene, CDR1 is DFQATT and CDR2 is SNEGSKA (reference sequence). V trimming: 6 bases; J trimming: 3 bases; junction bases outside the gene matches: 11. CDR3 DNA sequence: TGCAGTGCGACGACTAGCGGGAGGGGATTTGGGACAGATACGCAGTATTTT. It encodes CSATTSGRGFGTDTQYF.

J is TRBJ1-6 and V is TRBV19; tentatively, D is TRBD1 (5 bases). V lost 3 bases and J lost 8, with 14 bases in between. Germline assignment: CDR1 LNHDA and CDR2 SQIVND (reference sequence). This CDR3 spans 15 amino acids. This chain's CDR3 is CASSIFGGTYSPLHF. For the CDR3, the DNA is TGTGCCAGTAGTATCTTTGGGGGAACCTATTCACCCCTCCACTTT.

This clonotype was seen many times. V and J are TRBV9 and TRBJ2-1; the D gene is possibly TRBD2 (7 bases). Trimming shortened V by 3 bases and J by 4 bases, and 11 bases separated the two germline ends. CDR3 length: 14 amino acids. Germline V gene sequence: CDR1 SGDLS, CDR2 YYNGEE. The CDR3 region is CASSERGGYNEQFF. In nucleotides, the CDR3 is TGTGCCAGCAGCGAGAGGGGGGGATACAATGAGCAGTTCTTC.

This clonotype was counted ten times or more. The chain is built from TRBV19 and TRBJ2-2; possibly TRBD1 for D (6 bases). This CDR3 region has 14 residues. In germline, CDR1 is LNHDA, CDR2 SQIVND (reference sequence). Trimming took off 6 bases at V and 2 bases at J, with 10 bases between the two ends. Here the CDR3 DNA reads TGTGCCAGTAGACTACAGGGTAACACCGGGGAGCTGTTTTTT. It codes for CASRLQGNTGELFF. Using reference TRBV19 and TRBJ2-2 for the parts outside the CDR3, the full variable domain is DGGITQSPKYLFRKEGQNVTLSCEQNLNHDAMYWYRQDPGQGLRLIYYSQIVNDFQKGDIAEGYSVSREKKESFPLTVTSAQKNPTAFYLCASRLQGNTGELFFGEGSRLTVL.

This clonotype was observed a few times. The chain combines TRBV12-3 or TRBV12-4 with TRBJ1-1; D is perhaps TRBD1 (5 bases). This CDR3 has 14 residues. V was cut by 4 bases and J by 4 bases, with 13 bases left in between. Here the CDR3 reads CASSYFPGFTEAFF. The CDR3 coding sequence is TGTGCCAGCAGTTACTTTCCAGGGTTCACTGAAGCTTTCTTT.

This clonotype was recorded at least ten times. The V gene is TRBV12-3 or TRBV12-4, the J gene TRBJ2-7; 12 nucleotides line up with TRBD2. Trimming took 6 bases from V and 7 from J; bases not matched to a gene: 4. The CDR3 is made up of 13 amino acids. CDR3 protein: CASRLAGGGEQYF. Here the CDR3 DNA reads TGTGCCAGCAGACTAGCGGGAGGAGGAGAGCAGTACTTC.

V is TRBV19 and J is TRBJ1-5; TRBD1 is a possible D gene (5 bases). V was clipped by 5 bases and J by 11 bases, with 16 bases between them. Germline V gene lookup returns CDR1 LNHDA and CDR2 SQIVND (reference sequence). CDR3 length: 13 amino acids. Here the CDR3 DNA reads TGTGCCAGTAGTCCGGGACTCGACCTGTCCCAGCATTTT. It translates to CASSPGLDLSQHF.

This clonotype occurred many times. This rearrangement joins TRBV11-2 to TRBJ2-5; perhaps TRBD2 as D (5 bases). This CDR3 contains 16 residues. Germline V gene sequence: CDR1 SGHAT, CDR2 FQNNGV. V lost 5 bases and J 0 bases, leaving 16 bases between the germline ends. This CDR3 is CASSHTGGGYQETQYF. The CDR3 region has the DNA TGTGCCAGCAGCCATACCGGAGGAGGTTACCAAGAGACCCAGTACTTC.

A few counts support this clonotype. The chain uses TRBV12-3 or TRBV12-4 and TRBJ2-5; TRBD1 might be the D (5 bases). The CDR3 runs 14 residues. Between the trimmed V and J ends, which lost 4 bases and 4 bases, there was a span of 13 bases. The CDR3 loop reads CASSSQGVLETQYF. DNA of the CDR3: TGTGCCAGCAGTTCCCAAGGGGTCTTAGAGACCCAGTACTTC.

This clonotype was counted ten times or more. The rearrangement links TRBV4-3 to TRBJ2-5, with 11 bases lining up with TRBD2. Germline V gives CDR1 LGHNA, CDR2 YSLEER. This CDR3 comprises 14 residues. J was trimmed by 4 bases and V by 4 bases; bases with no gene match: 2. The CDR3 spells CASSPGTSGETQYF. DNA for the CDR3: TGCGCCAGCAGCCCTGGGACTAGCGGAGAGACCCAGTACTTC.